This TCR beta chain was identified in a study of blood T cell repertoires in COVID-19. Study-level information: The United States, Italy and Spain were the sources of the acute and convalescent COVID-19 samples. T cells, B-cell-depleted T cells, or PBMCs supplied cDNA or gDNA.

In the original processing: Nucleated cell counts were estimated from reference gene primer amplification. TCRdb's copy holds only in-frame clones and misses some; the assay was immunoSEQ multiplex PCR. V and J calls and clone size are copied from that table; D and trimming were computed from the DNA. Among about 190,000 clones listed, 70% to 90% were seen once. The source is a woman aged 40-49 years who had recovered from COVID-19. Sample: peripheral blood.

This CDR3 is CASSSNTISYNEQFF. DNA of the CDR3: TGTGCCAGCAGTTCTAACACTATCTCCTACAATGAGCAGTTCTTC. This chain links TRBV6-2 or TRBV6-3 with TRBJ2-1; the D is unclear. CDR3 length equals 15 residues. Trimming cost V 4 bases and J 0 bases, with 10 bases left between them. In germline, CDR1 is MNHEY, CDR2 SVGEGT.